This T cell receptor (beta chain) appears in the sequencing data of a study of shared clonotypes between healthy human individuals (dated by TCRdb to between 2020 and 2021). For the study in its entirety: A couple of women and a few men aged 18 to 49 years were included in the cohort. The study deeply sequenced blood TCR repertoires of roughly five healthy adults to estimate repertoire size and the extent of clonotype sharing between individuals. To increase sequencing depth and limit assay-specific biases, TCR repertoire library preparation and sequencing were carried out by different laboratories using diverse techniques. Between about 0.8 and 8.9 billion PBMCs per donor were obtained by leukapheresis.

Donors were healthy HIV-negative adults with no recently reported acute infections or vaccinations. All donors were Caucasian adults living in Nashville, Tennessee, USA. For unsorted samples, 85 million to 100 million PBMCs were counted, and genomic DNA was extracted using the QIAamp DNA Blood Mini kit. Blood was obtained by leukapheresis, after which PBMCs were separated by Ficoll-Histopaque density gradient centrifugation and cryopreserved in liquid nitrogen vapor phase. Study-wide conclusions, independent of this receptor: Only blood was sampled, and tissue TCR repertoires likely differ from those in blood. Pairwise subsampling indicated that sequencing depth was expected to affect the degree of clonotype sharing among donors. Because the study included only a small number of donors, the genetic and exposure-history diversity represented was limited.

Using the deep immunoSEQ assay, TCR CDR3 regions were amplified from genomic DNA by multiplex PCR. Genomic DNA extracted from each cell subset was distributed evenly over all wells of several immunoSEQ 96-well plates, and each plate served as one replicate. For unsorted PBMC, 250 to 300 ng genomic DNA, equal to 30,000 or so T cell genomes, was loaded into each replicate PCR. Genomic DNA from unsorted PBMC was sequenced over ten immunoSEQ deep assay plates. Purified libraries were measured with a Qubit 3.0 fluorometer, size-checked on a Bioanalyzer 2100, and measured again with the KAPA Library Quantification kit. Each immunoSEQ 96-well plate was sequenced on its own single-read 150-cycle Illumina NextSeq 550 flow cell. On the authors' methods: The immunoSEQ output contained only junctional sequences without quality scores, so filtering could not match that applied to full-length reads. Sequences were annotated with PyIR, a Python wrapper for IgBLAST v1.9, and V/J genes and CDR3 were assigned using IMGT germline references. Any read was removed if the V/J assignment was weak (E-value above 1e-6), the CDR3 was missing, or the read contained stop codons, out-of-frame junctions, or ambiguous translated residues. V3J clonotypes were defined by identical inferred V gene, J gene, and CDR3 amino acid sequence. Percentage overlap between repertoires was computed as shared unique clonotypes divided by the size of the smaller repertoire. RTK rarefaction, the Chao1 estimator, and Recon v2.1 estimates of unobserved clonotypes were used to assess repertoire richness. The clones in this table, taken by TCRdb from immuneACCESS, are in-frame only. Not every clone is retained; where verified, under half of the shortfall comes from an unresolved V gene, and the cause of the rest is unknown. The V and J calls and clone size were taken over from that table, and D and trimming were inferred from the DNA. Here the sample has 450,000 to 600,000 clones; 79% occur a single time. Roughly 13% of the sample rests with the top ten.

Ends trimmed: V by 2 bases, J by 5 bases; bases unmatched to a gene: 6. Per the germline V gene (reference sequence), SGHNT is the CDR1 and YYREEE is the CDR2. The CDR3 runs 17 amino acids, cysteine and phenylalanine included. The only DNA kept is the CDR3, 51 bases in frame from the first base. As regards this clone: What antigen it recognizes has not been identified. Per-base qualities were not stored, and no clone one base away is much larger.

This clonotype was sampled from a woman in her thirties or forties in good health. Some clones in this sample may be carry-over from other donors' samples. Material: PBMCs. This sequence uses TRBV5-4 and TRBJ2-5, and TRBD2 matches 16 of the central bases. The CDR3 here reads CASSFSQGLAGGETQYF. Read as DNA, the sequence is TGTGCCAGCAGCTTTTCCCAGGGACTAGCGGGGGGGGAGACCCAGTACTTC.